The T cell receptor beta chain under discussion was sequenced for a study of blood T cell repertoires in COVID-19. Study at large: Samples of COVID-19 (acute and convalescent) were obtained from the United States, Italy and Spain. T cells, B-cell-depleted T cells, or PBMCs provided the cDNA or gDNA that served as material.

Germline lookup yields CDR1 KGHSH and CDR2 LQKENI. The CDR3 length is 17 residues. Trimming took off 6 bases at V and 7 bases at J, with 25 bases between the two ends. This clone was seen ten or more times. The authors' processing: The assay estimated nucleated cells by amplifying reference gene primers. This table comes from immunoSEQ multiplex PCR, and its TCRdb copy is limited to in-frame clones, with some not included. V, J and clone size reflect that table, while D and trimming were determined from the DNA. The sample records about 210,000 clones, roughly 82% being singletons. This sequence originates from a woman aged 40-49 years with acute or convalescent COVID-19. The chain is built from TRBV18 and TRBJ2-1, with TRBD2 as a possible D gene (6 bases). Sequencing was carried out using peripheral blood. The CDR3 bases are TGTGCCAGCTCTTCGTTACCACTAGCTTCTCGGGGGAATGAGCAGTTCTTC. Protein sequence: CASSSLPLASRGNEQFF.